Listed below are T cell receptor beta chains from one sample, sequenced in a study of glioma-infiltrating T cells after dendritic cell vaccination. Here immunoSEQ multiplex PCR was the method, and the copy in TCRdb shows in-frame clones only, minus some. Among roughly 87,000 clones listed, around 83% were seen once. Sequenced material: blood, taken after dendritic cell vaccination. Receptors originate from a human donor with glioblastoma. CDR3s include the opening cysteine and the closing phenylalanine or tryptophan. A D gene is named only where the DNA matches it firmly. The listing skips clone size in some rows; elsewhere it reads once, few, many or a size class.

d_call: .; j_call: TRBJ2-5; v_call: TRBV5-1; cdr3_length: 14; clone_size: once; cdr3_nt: TGCGCCAGCAGCGCGGACTCGAGCGGAGAGACCCAGTACTTC; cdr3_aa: CASSADSSGETQYF
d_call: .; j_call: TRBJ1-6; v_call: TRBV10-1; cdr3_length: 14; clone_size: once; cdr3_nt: TGCGCCAGTCGCCTTGACAGAAAAAATTCACCCCTCCACTTT; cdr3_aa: CASRLDRKNSPLHF
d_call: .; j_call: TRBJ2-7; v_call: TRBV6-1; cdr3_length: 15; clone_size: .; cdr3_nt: TGTGCCAGCAGTGAAGTGAAGGCAGGGGAAGACGAGCAGTACTTC; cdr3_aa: CASSEVKAGEDEQYF
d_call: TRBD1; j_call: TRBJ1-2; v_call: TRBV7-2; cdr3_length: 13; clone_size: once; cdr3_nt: TGTGCCAGCAGCTTCGGGACAGACTATGGCTACACCTTC; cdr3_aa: CASSFGTDYGYTF
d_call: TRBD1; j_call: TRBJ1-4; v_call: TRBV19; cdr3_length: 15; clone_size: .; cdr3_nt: TGTGCCAGTAGCCCCTCCGGGACAGGGCGTGAAAAACTGTTTTTT; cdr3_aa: CASSPSGTGREKLFF
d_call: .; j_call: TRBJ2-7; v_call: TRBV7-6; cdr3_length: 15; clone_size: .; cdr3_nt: TGTGCCAGCAGCGCAAGGACAGAAGCTGCCTACGAGCAGTACTTC; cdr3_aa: CASSARTEAAYEQYF
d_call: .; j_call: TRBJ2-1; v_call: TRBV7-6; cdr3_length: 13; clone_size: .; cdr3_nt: TGTGCCAGCAGCTTAGACAGTTACAATGAGCAGTTCTTC; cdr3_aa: CASSLDSYNEQFF
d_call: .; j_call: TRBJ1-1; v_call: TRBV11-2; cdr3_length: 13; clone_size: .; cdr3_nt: TGTGCCAGCGACCGGACAGCGAACACTGAAGCTTTCTTT; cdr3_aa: CASDRTANTEAFF
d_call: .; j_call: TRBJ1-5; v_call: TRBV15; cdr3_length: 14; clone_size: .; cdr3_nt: TGTGCCACCAGCAGCGGGGGATTCGGGCAGCCCCAGCATTTT; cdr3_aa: CATSSGGFGQPQHF
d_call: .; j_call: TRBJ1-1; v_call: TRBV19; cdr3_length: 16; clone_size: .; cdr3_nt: TGTGCCAGTACCGGGCTTAAGGGGCAGAAGAACACTGAAGCTTTCTTT; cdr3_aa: CASTGLKGQKNTEAFF
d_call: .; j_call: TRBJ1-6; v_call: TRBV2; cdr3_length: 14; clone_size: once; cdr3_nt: TGTGCCAGCATTACAGCTTTTTATAATTCACCCCTCCACTTT; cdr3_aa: CASITAFYNSPLHF